Below, one TCR beta chain is given with its context. In the authors' methods: How many nucleated cells were present was estimated from reference gene primer amplification. Only in-frame clones appear in the TCRdb table, and some are missing; sequencing was by immunoSEQ multiplex PCR. V and J calls and clone size are as listed in that table; D and trimming were resolved from the DNA. The data contain 150,000 to 200,000 clones, 89% of them singletons. This record comes from a study of blood T cell repertoires in COVID-19. Background on the study: From the United States, Italy and Spain came samples of acute and convalescent COVID-19.

CDR1 is LGHNA and CDR2 is YSLEER in the germline V gene. The germline V and J ends were trimmed by 1 base and 3 bases, with 9 bases remaining between them. The CDR3 has 14 amino acids. Input material: peripheral blood. The V call is TRBV4-3, the J call TRBJ1-2; TRBD1 might be the D (5 bases). The TCR was taken from a man aged 55 to 70 with acute or convalescent COVID-19. CDR3 bases: TGCGCCAGCAGCCAAGGCGTACAGGACTATGGCTACACCTTC. Translating gives CASSQGVQDYGYTF.